This T cell receptor beta chain was profiled in a study of CD8+ T cells in alopecia areata. Overall study results and limits: Many expanded lesional clones remained in scalp and blood on tofacitinib. Among the top 100, expanded CD8+ clones were significantly decreased by tofacitinib, as was scalp clonality. Clarity of TCR sharing across patients fell short of that in mice, possibly HLA-related.

Extraction and reverse transcription of RNA yielded cDNA as the sequencing template. Clones were sequenced by immunoSEQ multiplex PCR, and TCRdb holds only the in-frame ones, with some missing. The sample yields about 210,000 clones, roughly 66% seen once. This clone appeared once. The target antigen is unknown. Treatment specified: oral pan-JAK inhibitor, 5-10 mg twice daily. Peripheral blood and lesional scalp punch biopsies were taken from alopecia areata patients. There are 13 residues in the CDR3. V gave up 4 bases and J gave up 1 base, with 9 bases separating them. Germline V lookup: CDR1 SQVTM, CDR2 ANQGSEA.

This clonotype was obtained from a human donor with alopecia areata. Specimen: CD4+ T cells sorted from blood, collected between weeks 43 and 45, from a patient treated with tofacitinib. The chain employs TRBV29-1 and TRBJ2-3; no clear D. The CDR3 sequence is CSVAEQGTDTQYF. In DNA, the CDR3 is TGCAGCGTTGCGGAGCAGGGCACAGATACGCAGTATTTT.